This T cell receptor (beta chain) was captured by sequencing in a study of cytomegalovirus exposure and HLA in healthy donors. The wider study: Unique TCR beta sequences numbering 95 million to 130 million came from 190 million or so T cells in an earlier analysis.

With respect to this clone: The target antigen is unknown.

Regarding the study as a whole: High sensitivity and specificity were reportedly achieved when the classifier diagnosed cytomegalovirus status. Presence/absence analyses assumed roughly uniform sequencing depth across donors, which may not hold. When the data were analyzed later, several of the most significant clusters appeared to be linked to common viral pathogens.

PCR involved 60 Vbeta and 13 Jbeta primers. Sequencing used immunoSEQ multiplex PCR; TCRdb keeps in-frame clones, though not all of them. Found here are about 180,000 clones, under 85% of them singletons; the top ten hold 2.9%. The CDR3 is made up of 14 amino acids. CDR1 ENHRY and CDR2 SYGVKD come from the germline V gene. V was trimmed by 6 bases and J by 3 bases, leaving 14 bases between them. This clonotype was obtained from a male donor in good health and CMV-seronegative. Source material: PBMCs. The chain employs TRBV10-3 and TRBJ1-1, with D perhaps matching TRBD1 (6 bases). CDR3 in amino acids: CAIRLRGADTEAFF. The CDR3 DNA sequence: TGTGCCATCAGATTGCGGGGGGCTGACACTGAAGCTTTCTTT.